These 22 T cell receptor beta chains share one sample of origin, sequenced in a study of post-analysis software for immune sequencing data. Their recognized antigens are unknown. Whole-study results and caveats: With TRBV5-6, TRBV5-1 and TRBV20-1 included, about five TRBV segments were more frequent in patients than in controls.

TCR beta cDNA libraries had unique molecular identifiers. TCRdb ran MiXCR on the PCR reads and lists one entry per CDR3 protein. This sample has 750,000 to 950,000 distinct CDR3 sequences, with around 45% found just once. The sequenced material came from blood. These receptors originate from a girl between 10 and 17 years old with multiple sclerosis.

The rearrangement links TRBV7-9 to TRBJ2-7, with TRBD2 matching over 7 bases. This CDR3 contains 17 residues. J lost 4 bases, V lost 1 base, and 13 bases had no gene match. CDR1 is SEHNR, CDR2 FQNEAQ, per germline (reference sequence). The CDR3 DNA reads as TGTGCCAGCAGCTTAGGAGAAGGCGGCGGGAGTAGGTACGAGCAGTACTTC. This sequence encodes CASSLGEGGGSRYEQYF.

On this clonotype: The conserved final phenylalanine or tryptophan is absent from the CDR3, which likely points to a read error. The genes are TRBV29-1 and TRBJ1-2; D perhaps matches TRBD1 (6 bases). Deletions cut 0 bases from V and 5 bases from J, with 13 bases between. This CDR3 spans 14 amino acids. The germline CDR1 and CDR2 sequences are SQVTM and ANQGSEA. CDR3: CSVEDRTEEYGYTV. The CDR3 DNA sequence: TGCAGCGTTGAAGATAGGACAGAAGAGTATGGCTACACCGTC.

This clonotype was seen more than once but under ten times. The chain couples TRBV6-5 to TRBJ1-2; D might be TRBD1 (6 bases). Trimming left V 5 bases short and J 3 bases short, with 13 bases between. The germline CDR1 and CDR2 sequences are MNHEY and SVGAGI. The CDR3 runs to 14 residues. DNA of the CDR3: TGTGCCAGCAGTCTCGGACAGTCCTACTATGGCTACACCTTC. It yields the protein CASSLGQSYYGYTF.

The V and J genes are TRBV4-2 and TRBJ2-1; 8 positions match TRBD2. This CDR3 is 16 amino acids long. J was trimmed by 4 bases and V by 0 bases; bases with no gene match: 5. Germline V lookup: CDR1 LGHNA, CDR2 YNFKEQ. The CDR3 sequence is CASSQEVAGLYNEQFF. CDR3 in DNA: TGTGCCAGCAGCCAAGAAGTAGCGGGACTTTACAATGAGCAGTTCTTC.

This clonotype was detected only a few times. The chain is built from TRBV5-1 and TRBJ2-7, with unresolved D. V lost 3 bases and J 0 bases, leaving 4 bases between the germline ends. CDR1 is SGHRS and CDR2 is YFSETQ in the germline V gene. The CDR3 loop spans 12 amino acids. This chain's CDR3 is CASSWNSYEQYF. The CDR3 DNA reads as TGCGCCAGCAGCTGGAACTCCTACGAGCAGTACTTC.

The genes are TRBV12-3 or TRBV12-4 and TRBJ1-5; D is perhaps TRBD1 (5 bases). The CDR3 contains 14 residues. V dropped 8 bases and J dropped 4 bases, with 15 bases sitting between them. CDR3 coding DNA: TGTGCCAGCGGGTCCGGGACGGAAAATCAGCCCCAGCATTTT. This translates into CASGSGTENQPQHF.

The chain combines TRBV10-2 with TRBJ2-7; D is undetermined. CDR1 and CDR2 from the germline V gene are WSHSY and SAAADI. This CDR3 has 11 residues. V was cut by 4 bases and J by 3 bases, with 4 bases left in between. The CDR3 DNA is TGCGCCAGCAGTGGCCGCTACGAGCAGTACTTC. Translated, it gives CASSGRYEQYF.

The genes are TRBV10-3 and TRBJ2-5; TRBD2 matches at 11 bases. The CDR3 totals 21 residues. V lost 3 bases, J lost 2 bases, and 20 bases stayed unmatched. The germline V gene has CDR1 ENHRY and CDR2 SYGVKD. The CDR3 nucleotides read TGTGCCATCAGTGACTCCCCCTTTAGCACTAGCGGGAGAGGGTTGCAAGAGACCCAGTACTTC. Its protein is CAISDSPFSTSGRGLQETQYF.

There are a few counts of this clonotype. The gene calls are TRBV7-6 and TRBJ2-7; the D call may be TRBD1 or TRBD2 (5 bases each). The J call may be incorrect, as the DNA end agrees better with TRBJ2-5. Germline assignment: CDR1 SGHVS and CDR2 FNYEAQ. The CDR3 covers 13 residues. The CDR3 DNA reads TGTGCCAGCAGAAAGGGACCTCAAGAGACCCAGTACTTC. Translated, it gives CASRKGPQETQYF.

The rearrangement joins TRBV7-2 to TRBJ2-7; D possibly corresponds to TRBD1 (6 bases). V lost 0 bases and J 1 base, leaving 10 bases between the germline ends. The CDR3 has 15 amino acids. CDR1 SGHTA and CDR2 FQGNSA come from the germline V gene. The CDR3 DNA reads TGTGCCAGCAGCTTAGCGGAACAGGGTTCCTACGAGCAGTACTTC. Protein product: CASSLAEQGSYEQYF. The full variable domain, rest sourced from reference TRBV7-2 and TRBJ2-7, is GAGVSQSPSNKVTEKGKDVELRCDPISGHTALYWYRQSLGQGLEFLIYFQGNSAPDKSGLPSDRFSAERTGGSVSTLTIQRTQQEDSAVYLCASSLAEQGSYEQYFGPGTRLTVT.

This chain uses TRBV28 with TRBJ2-4; possibly TRBD2 for D (5 bases). The J call could be wrong; TRBJ2-5 is a better fit for the DNA end. CDR3 size: 16 residues. Germline V gives CDR1 MDHEN, CDR2 SYDVKM. DNA for the CDR3: TGTGCCAGCAGTTTATCGGGTAGCGTAATCCAAGAGACCCAGTACTTC. This gives the protein CASSLSGSVIQETQYF.

This chain connects TRBV20-1 to TRBJ2-4; no clear D. CDR1 DFQATT and CDR2 SNEGSKA come from the germline V gene (reference sequence). The germline V and J ends were trimmed by 1 base and 5 bases, with 9 bases remaining between them. This CDR3 is built from 13 residues. CDR3 region: CSARGLAENIQYF. The DNA of the CDR3 is TGCAGTGCTAGAGGTCTGGCAGAAAACATTCAGTACTTC.

V is TRBV7-6 and J is TRBJ2-1; the D gene is possibly TRBD2 (5 bases). CDR3 length: 15 amino acids. Trimming took 5 bases from V and 4 from J, leaving 15 bases between them. The germline V gene encodes CDR1 SGHVS and CDR2 FNYEAQ. CDR3 amino acids: CASSGSTRTYNEQFF. The CDR3 DNA is TGTGCCAGCAGCGGCTCCACTAGAACGTACAATGAGCAGTTCTTC.

The chain is built from TRBV15 and TRBJ2-3; TRBD2 agrees at 10 bases. V trimming: 1 base; J trimming: 1 base; junction bases outside the gene matches: 11. CDR3 size: 19 residues. Germline lookup yields CDR1 LNHNV and CDR2 YYDKDF (reference sequence). CDR3 sequence: CATSRARASGSGGTDTQYF. Here the CDR3 DNA reads TGTGCCACCAGCAGAGCTAGGGCTAGCGGGAGCGGTGGCACAGATACGCAGTATTTT.

The J gene is TRBJ1-1, the V gene TRBV12-3 or TRBV12-4; 7 nucleotides align to TRBD1. The CDR3 has 12 amino acids. The J segment lost 11 bases and the V segment lost 5 bases, leaving 8 bases of the junction unmatched. The CDR3 sequence is CASSPDRPGAFF. As DNA, the CDR3 is TGTGCCAGCAGTCCGGACAGGCCCGGGGCTTTCTTT.

The chain employs TRBV9 and TRBJ1-6; TRBD1 might be the D (5 bases). Germline V gene sequence: CDR1 SGDLS, CDR2 YYNGEE. This CDR3 contains 14 residues. V lost 0 bases, J lost 12 bases, and 13 bases lay in between. The CDR3 DNA sequence: TGTGCCAGCAGCGTAGCCGGGACCGGGGTACCCCTCCACTTT. It encodes CASSVAGTGVPLHF.

The chain employs TRBV14 and TRBJ2-3; 14 positions agree with TRBD2. J lost 4 bases, V lost 1 base, and 4 bases had no gene match. The germline V gene has CDR1 SGHDN and CDR2 FVKESK. This CDR3 is built from 17 residues. CDR3 sequence: CASSQGTSGRYPDTQYF. DNA for the CDR3: TGTGCCAGCAGCCAAGGGACTAGCGGGAGGTATCCAGATACGCAGTATTTT.

This clonotype has at least ten counts. The gene calls are TRBV5-1 and TRBJ2-3; maybe TRBD2 (5 bases). This CDR3 has 13 residues. Germline V gene sequence: CDR1 SGHRS, CDR2 YFSETQ. Trimming left V 4 bases short and J 2 bases short, with 8 bases between. This CDR3 is CASSPGNTDTQYF. The CDR3 coding sequence is TGCGCCAGCAGCCCCGGGAACACAGATACGCAGTATTTT.

This chain links TRBV4-2 with TRBJ2-3; D is uncertain. The CDR3 length is 16 residues. CDR1 and CDR2 (germline): LGHNA, YNFKEQ. Trimming took 1 base from V and 1 from J, leaving 12 bases between them. DNA of the CDR3: TGTGCCAGCAGCCAAGGACTTTCCCCTGGCACAGATACGCAGTATTTT. Translation: CASSQGLSPGTDTQYF.

The chain combines TRBV6-5 with TRBJ1-1; 7 nucleotides match TRBD1. The V gene's germline CDR1 is MNHEY and CDR2 SVGAGI. The CDR3 contains 14 residues. Unmatched junction bases numbered 12, after V lost 8 bases and J lost 6 bases. The CDR3 region is CASALRQGLAEAFF. The CDR3 DNA sequence: TGTGCCAGCGCTTTAAGACAGGGTCTAGCTGAAGCTTTCTTT.

CDR3 protein: CASTWGQGATDTQYF. CDR3 DNA sequence: TGTGCCAGCACGTGGGGACAGGGGGCAACAGATACGCAGTATTTT. The chain carries TRBV2 and TRBJ2-3; 12 positions agree with TRBD1. This CDR3 spans 15 amino acids. The V and J ends lost 7 bases and 3 bases, in that order; junction bases with no gene match: 5. Germline V gene data show CDR1 as SNHLY and CDR2 as FYNNEI.

The chain employs TRBV29-1 and TRBJ2-5; a possible D gene is TRBD2 (6 bases). Germline CDR1 is SQVTM and CDR2 is ANQGSEA. The V and J ends lost 4 bases and 2 bases respectively, with 14 bases between them. This CDR3 has 14 amino acids. The CDR3 spells CSVVRAGSQETQYF. CDR3 in DNA: TGCAGCGTTGTTCGTGCGGGATCTCAAGAGACCCAGTACTTC.